One and the same sample provided the 12 T cell receptor beta chains below, sequenced in a study of blood T cells in healthy people across ages. A second about 7 to 11 cycle PCR used barcoded and J-beta primers. From the 5' RACE reads, TCRdb called clonotypes with MiXCR, one entry per CDR3 protein. Of over 1,300,000 distinct CDR3 sequences listed, roughly 64% are singletons. Sequenced: blood. Source of these receptors: a man younger than 35 in good health.

This sequence joins TRBV3-1 and TRBJ2-5; D ambiguous. In germline, CDR1 is LGHDT, CDR2 YNNKEL (reference sequence). Trimming shortened V by 8 bases and J by 2 bases, and 15 bases separated the two germline ends. The CDR3 totals 14 residues. The chain's CDR3 is CASHTAKTQETQYF. CDR3 nucleotide sequence: TGTGCCAGCCATACAGCAAAAACTCAAGAGACCCAGTACTTC.

The chain has TRBV21-1 and TRBJ2-4; the table's D call of TRBD2 was not tested on the DNA. TRBV21-1 is tagged as a pseudogene. The CDR3 has 15 amino acids. The CDR3 DNA reads as TGTGCCAGCAGCCCGGGACTTCCAGCCAAAAACATTCAGTACTTC. It is translated as CASSPGLPAKNIQYF.

This sequence joins TRBV20-1 and TRBJ2-4; 8 nucleotides agree with TRBD1. V shed 2 bases and J 6 bases; nucleotides not matched to a gene: 3. The CDR3 consists of 13 residues. The germline CDR1 and CDR2 sequences are DFQATT and SNEGSKA (reference sequence). The CDR3 bases are TGCAGTGCTAGAACAGGGGGTGGAAACATTCAGTACTTC. This codes for CSARTGGGNIQYF.

DNA of the CDR3: TGTGCCAGCAGCGGGCTGACAGGGGGCGACAGCTACCGTTCCTACGAGCAGTACTTC. The encoded protein is CASSGLTGGDSYRSYEQYF. This chain uses TRBV7-9 with TRBJ2-7; 10 bases agree with TRBD1. Unmatched junction bases numbered 17, after V lost 5 bases and J lost 1 base. CDR1 is SEHNR and CDR2 is FQNEAQ in the germline V gene (reference sequence). The CDR3 has 19 residues.

This chain uses TRBV10-3 with TRBJ1-5; no firm D call. The CDR3 extends over 12 amino acids. Looked up from germline, CDR1 is ENHRY and CDR2 is SYGVKD. V was trimmed by 4 bases and J by 7 bases, leaving 8 bases between them. The CDR3 nucleotides read TGTGCCATCAGTGTGTCCGACCAGCCCCAGCATTTT. Translated, it gives CAISVSDQPQHF.

The rearrangement uses TRBV20-1 and TRBJ1-5, with D unresolved. Per the germline V gene, CDR1 is DFQATT and CDR2 is SNEGSKA (reference sequence). V was pared by 0 bases and J by 4 bases, with 10 bases between. The CDR3 totals 14 residues. The CDR3 coding sequence is TGCAGTGCTAGAGATAGGACCGAGAATCAGCCCCAGCATTTT. Residues: CSARDRTENQPQHF.

This chain links TRBV27 with TRBJ1-5; possibly TRBD1 for D (6 bases). This CDR3 contains 14 residues. V was cut by 6 bases and J by 5 bases, with 14 bases left in between. Germline values: CDR1 MNHEY, CDR2 SMNVEV (reference sequence). This chain's CDR3 is CASRIQGSDQPQHF. The CDR3 bases are TGTGCCAGCAGGATACAGGGTTCTGATCAGCCCCAGCATTTT.

V gene TRBV4-2 combines with J gene TRBJ2-3; D is ambiguous. CDR1 and CDR2 (germline): LGHNA, YNFKEQ. This CDR3 comprises 15 residues. Between the trimmed V and J ends, which lost 4 bases and 2 bases, there was a span of 13 bases. As DNA, the CDR3 is TGTGCCAGCAGCCCCCTCCTTGCGACCACAGATACGCAGTATTTT. As protein: CASSPLLATTDTQYF.

This clonotype has only a few counts. V gene TRBV4-1 combines with J gene TRBJ2-5; TRBD1 might be the D (6 bases). The CDR3 consists of 14 residues. The V end was cut by 5 bases, the J end by 5 bases, with 15 bases between. Looked up from germline, CDR1 is MGHRA and CDR2 is YSYEKL. This CDR3 is CASSYGQLRETQYF. In DNA, the CDR3 is TGCGCCAGCAGCTATGGACAGCTAAGGGAGACCCAGTACTTC.

V usage is TRBV6-1 and J usage is TRBJ1-5; D unresolved. From germline, CDR1 is MNHNS and CDR2 SASEGT. Trimming shortened V by 3 bases and J by 2 bases, and 14 bases separated the two germline ends. The CDR3 is 16 amino acids. The CDR3 DNA sequence: TGTGCCAGCAGTGAGGCCCCGGGCCCGGGCAATCAGCCCCAGCATTTT. Protein sequence: CASSEAPGPGNQPQHF.

J is TRBJ1-1 and V is TRBV6-2 or TRBV6-3, with TRBD1 as a possible D gene (5 bases). The CDR3 is made up of 13 amino acids. With 11 bases removed from V and 1 base from J, the gap between germline ends came to 14 bases. Germline V gene data show CDR1 as MNHEY and CDR2 as SVGEGT. The chain's CDR3 is CAGSVRGNTEAFF. The CDR3 DNA sequence: TGTGCCGGGTCAGTGAGGGGGAACACTGAAGCTTTCTTT.

The CDR3 bases are TGTGCCAGCAGCCCCCTAATAGGGGGGGGCGTTTATGGAAATGAGCAGTTCTTC. It codes for CASSPLIGGGVYGNEQFF. The V call is TRBV9, the J call TRBJ2-1; D is perhaps TRBD2 (7 bases). V was trimmed by 4 bases and J by 7 bases, leaving 27 bases between them. The CDR3 has 18 residues. Germline assignment: CDR1 SGDLS and CDR2 YYNGEE.